This TCR beta chain emerged from a study of blood T cell repertoires in COVID-19. Overall study context: PBMCs, B-cell-depleted T cells, or T cells provided the cDNA or gDNA that made up the material.

Sequenced by immunoSEQ multiplex PCR; TCRdb stores in-frame clones only, minus some. This sample has approximately 99,000 clones, with approximately 85% found just once. Trimming took off 5 bases at V and 0 bases at J, with 14 bases between the two ends. Germline V gives CDR1 SGHTA, CDR2 FQGNSA. The CDR3 extends over 16 amino acids. The material sequenced was peripheral blood. This chain uses TRBV7-2 with TRBJ1-3; weak D call: TRBD1 (6 bases). This clonotype originated in a woman aged 80 or over with active or convalescent COVID-19. DNA of the CDR3: TGTGCCAGCAGCCCAACAGGGCCCAGCTCTGGAAACACCATATATTTT. It translates to CASSPTGPSSGNTIYF.